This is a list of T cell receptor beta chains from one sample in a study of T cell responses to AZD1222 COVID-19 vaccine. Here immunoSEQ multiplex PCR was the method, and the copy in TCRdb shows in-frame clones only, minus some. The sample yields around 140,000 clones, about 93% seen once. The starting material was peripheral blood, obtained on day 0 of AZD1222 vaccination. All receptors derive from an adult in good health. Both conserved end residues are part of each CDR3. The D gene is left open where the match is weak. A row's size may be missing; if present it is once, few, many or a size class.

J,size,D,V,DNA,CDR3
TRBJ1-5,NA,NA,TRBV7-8,TGTGCCAGCAGCTTAGAGGGCAACAGTAACGATCAGCCCCAGCATTTT,CASSLEGNSNDQPQHF
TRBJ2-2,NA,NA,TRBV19,TGTGCCAGTAGTATAAGCGTTAACACCGGGGAGCTGTTTTTT,CASSISVNTGELFF
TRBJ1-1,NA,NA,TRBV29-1,TGCAGCGTTGATGGGGAAGGGAGCACTGAAGCTTTCTTT,CSVDGEGSTEAFF
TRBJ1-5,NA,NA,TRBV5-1,TGCGCCAGCAGCTTGGTCCCCGGGGAGGGAGAGCCCCAGCATTTT,CASSLVPGEGEPQHF
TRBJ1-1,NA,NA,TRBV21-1,TGTGCCAGCAGCAAAGACCCCCCGGAGGGGCGGGGGAACACTGAAGCTTTCTTT,CASSKDPPEGRGNTEAFF
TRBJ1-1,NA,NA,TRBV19,TGTGCCAGTAGTGAGGACGGTCAGACCGAAGCTTTCTTT,CASSEDGQTEAFF
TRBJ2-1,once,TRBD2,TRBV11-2,TGTGCCAGCAGCTTAGAACCGGGAGGGCCCTCCAATGAGCAGTTCTTC,CASSLEPGGPSNEQFF
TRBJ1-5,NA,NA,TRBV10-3,TGTGCCATCAGTGATGGGGGCCAACAGCCCCAGCATTTT,CAISDGGQQPQHF
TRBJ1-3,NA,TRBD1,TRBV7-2,TGTGCCAGCAGCTTACGACAGGGCCAGTCTGGAAACACCATATATTTT,CASSLRQGQSGNTIYF
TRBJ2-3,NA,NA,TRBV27,TGTGCCAGCAGTCCACGATTTAGCACAGATACGCAGTATTTT,CASSPRFSTDTQYF
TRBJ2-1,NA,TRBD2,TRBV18,TGTGCCAGCTCACCAACTAGCGGGCTGGTCAATGAGCAGTTCTTC,CASSPTSGLVNEQFF
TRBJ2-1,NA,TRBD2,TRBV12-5,TGTGCTAGTGGGGGACTAGCGGGAGTCGAGCAGTTCTTC,CASGGLAGVEQFF
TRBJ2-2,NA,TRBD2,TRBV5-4,TGTGCCAGCAGTCCTTCTAGCGGGGGGAACACCGGGGAGCTGTTTTTT,CASSPSSGGNTGELFF
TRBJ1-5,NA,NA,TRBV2,TGTGCCAGCAGAATCGGACCGGAGTATAGCAATCAGCCCCAGCATTTT,CASRIGPEYSNQPQHF
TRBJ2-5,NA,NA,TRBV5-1,TGCGCCAGCATGGAGATCCCTGGGGAGACCCAGTACTTC,CASMEIPGETQYF
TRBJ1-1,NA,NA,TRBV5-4,TGTGCCAGCAGCTTGGAAAGGGGTTCTGAAGCTTTCTTT,CASSLERGSEAFF
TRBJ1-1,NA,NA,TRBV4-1,TGCGCCAGCAGCGCCCCGGGGAGCACTATGAACACTGAAGCTTTCTTT,CASSAPGSTMNTEAFF
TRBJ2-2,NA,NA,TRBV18,TGTGCCAGCCGTCCCCAGGGGATCACCGGGGAGCTGTTTTTT,CASRPQGITGELFF
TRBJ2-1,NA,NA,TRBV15,TGTGCCACCAGCAGAGATAAGGGCTCCTACAATGAGCAGTTCTTC,CATSRDKGSYNEQFF
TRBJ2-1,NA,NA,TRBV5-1,TGCGCCAGCAGCTTGGGGCCACCGGGTGGCCCCTACAATGAGCAGTTCTTC,CASSLGPPGGPYNEQFF